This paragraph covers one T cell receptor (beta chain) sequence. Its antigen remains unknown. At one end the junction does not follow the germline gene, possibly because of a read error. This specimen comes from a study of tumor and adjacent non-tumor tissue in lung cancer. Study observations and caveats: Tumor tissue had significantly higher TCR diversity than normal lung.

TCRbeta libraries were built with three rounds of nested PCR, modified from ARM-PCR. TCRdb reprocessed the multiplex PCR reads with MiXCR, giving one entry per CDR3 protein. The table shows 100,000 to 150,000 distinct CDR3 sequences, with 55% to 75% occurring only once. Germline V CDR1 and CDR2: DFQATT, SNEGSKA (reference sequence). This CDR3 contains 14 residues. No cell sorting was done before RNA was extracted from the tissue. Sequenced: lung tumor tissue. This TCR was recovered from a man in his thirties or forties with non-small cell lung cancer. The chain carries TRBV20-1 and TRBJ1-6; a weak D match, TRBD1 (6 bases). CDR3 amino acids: CSPREGVYNSPLHF. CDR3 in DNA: TGCAGTCCTAGAGAGGGGGTCTATAATTCACCCCTCCACTTT.